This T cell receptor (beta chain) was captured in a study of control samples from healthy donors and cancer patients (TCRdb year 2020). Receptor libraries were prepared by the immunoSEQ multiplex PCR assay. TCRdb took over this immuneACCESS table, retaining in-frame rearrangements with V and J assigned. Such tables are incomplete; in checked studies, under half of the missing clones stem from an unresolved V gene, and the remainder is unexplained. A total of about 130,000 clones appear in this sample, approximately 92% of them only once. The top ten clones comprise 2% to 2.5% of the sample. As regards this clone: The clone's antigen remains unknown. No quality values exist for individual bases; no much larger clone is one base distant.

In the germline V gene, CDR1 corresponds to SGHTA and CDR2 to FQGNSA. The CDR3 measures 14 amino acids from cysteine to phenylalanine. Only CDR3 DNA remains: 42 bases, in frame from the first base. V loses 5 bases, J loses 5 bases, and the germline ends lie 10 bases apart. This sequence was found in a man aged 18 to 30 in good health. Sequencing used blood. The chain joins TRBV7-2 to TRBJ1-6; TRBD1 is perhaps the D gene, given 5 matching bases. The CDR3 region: CASSAGSDNSPLHF. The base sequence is TGTGCCAGCAGCGCAGGGTCCGATAATTCACCCCTCCACTTT.